The 5 T cell receptor beta chains given below trace back to one sample, sequenced in a study of T cells in Graves' hyperthyroidism and ophthalmopathy. Amplification of TCR beta CDR3 regions used RNA as the template. The HTBI primer set served for first-round RT-PCR of the TCR CDR3. Each CDR3 protein gets one entry after TCRdb re-called the multiplex PCR reads with MiXCR. The sample holds 690,000 or so distinct CDR3 sequences; 18% are singletons and the top ten take 16%. The sequenced sample was blood. These TCRs come from a woman aged 50 to 60 with Graves' hyperthyroidism that later progressed to Graves' ophthalmopathy.

Ten or more counts support this clonotype. The rearrangement joins TRBV7-9 to TRBJ2-7, with 7 bases lining up with TRBD1. The germline gives CDR1 SEHNR, CDR2 FQNEAQ (reference sequence). The CDR3 covers 15 residues. The junction had 8 bases not matched to a gene; V was cut back by 4 bases and J by 2 bases. CDR3 nucleotides: TGTGCCAGCAGCTCAGACCGGGACAGTCCCTACGAGCAGTACTTC. Translated, it gives CASSSDRDSPYEQYF.

As regards this clonotype: A much bigger clone sits one base away, suggesting this may be a read error. The chain is built from TRBV3-1 and TRBJ2-4; D gene ambiguous. CDR1 and CDR2 from the germline V gene are LGHDT and YNNKEL (reference sequence). The CDR3 runs to 15 residues. The CDR3 coding sequence is TGTGCCAGCAGCCAAGGAACAGTAGCCAAAAACATTCGGTACTTC. Translation gives CASSQGTVAKNIRYF.

This clonotype showed up many times. This chain links TRBV5-1 with TRBJ1-4, with TRBD1 matching 7 bases. V trimming: 2 bases; J trimming: 4 bases; junction bases outside the gene matches: 8. This CDR3 region has 16 residues. Germline V gene sequence: CDR1 SGHRS, CDR2 YFSETQ. CDR3 amino acids: CASSFLVGTDNEKLFF. The CDR3 DNA reads as TGCGCCAGCAGCTTCCTCGTCGGGACAGATAATGAAAAACTGTTTTTT. Supplemented by reference TRBV5-1 and TRBJ1-4, the full variable domain reads KAGVTQTPRYLIKTRGQQVTLSCSPISGHRSVSWYQQTPGQGLQFLFEYFSETQRNKGNFPGRFSGRQFSNSRSEMNVSTLELGDSALYLCASSFLVGTDNEKLFFGSGTQLSVL.

V and J are TRBV6-1 and TRBJ1-1, with 8 bases lining up with TRBD1. CDR1 is MNHNS and CDR2 is SASEGT in the germline V gene. J was trimmed by 3 bases and V by 5 bases; bases with no gene match: 8. The CDR3 sequence is 15 residues long. CDR3 coding DNA: TGTGCCAGCAGTTTCGAGCAGGGGGCCCACACTGAAGCTTTCTTT. This encodes CASSFEQGAHTEAFF.

This clonotype was seen a handful of times. The chain employs TRBV9 and TRBJ1-1; tentatively, D is TRBD1 (5 bases). V was cut by 2 bases and J by 8 bases, with 13 bases left in between. CDR1 and CDR2 (germline): SGDLS, YYNGEE. The CDR3 extends over 13 amino acids. The CDR3 sequence: CASSVFVQGEAFF. CDR3 bases: TGTGCCAGCAGCGTCTTCGTTCAGGGAGAAGCTTTCTTT.